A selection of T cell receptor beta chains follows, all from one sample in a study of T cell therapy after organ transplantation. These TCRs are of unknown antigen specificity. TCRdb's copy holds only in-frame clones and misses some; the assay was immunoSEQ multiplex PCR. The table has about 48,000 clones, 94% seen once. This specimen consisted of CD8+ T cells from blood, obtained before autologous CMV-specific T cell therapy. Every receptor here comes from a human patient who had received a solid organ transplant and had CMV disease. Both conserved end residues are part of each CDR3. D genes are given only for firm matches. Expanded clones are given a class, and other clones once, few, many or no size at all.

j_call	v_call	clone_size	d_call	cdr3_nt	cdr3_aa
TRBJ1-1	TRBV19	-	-	TGTGCCAGTAGTATAGATTTGGAGAACACTGAAGCTTTCTTT	CASSIDLENTEAFF
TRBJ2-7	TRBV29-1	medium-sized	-	TGCAGCGTTGATTCATCTGGGGGATACGAGCAGTACTTC	CSVDSSGGYEQYF
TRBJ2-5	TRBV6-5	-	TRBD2	TGTGCCAGCAGTTACCCATCGGGGGGGCCGAAAGAGACCCAGTACTTC	CASSYPSGGPKETQYF
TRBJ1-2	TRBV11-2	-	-	TGTGCCAGCAGCTTAGATGAGACGGGCTTCTATGGCTACACCTTC	CASSLDETGFYGYTF
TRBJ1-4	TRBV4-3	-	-	TGCGCCAGCAGCCAATACCGGGGAGACAACGCTAATGAAAAACTGTTTTTT	CASSQYRGDNANEKLFF
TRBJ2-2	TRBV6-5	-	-	TGTGCCAGCAGTTACTCGGACCCCGCGGATCCCGGGGAGCTGTTTTTT	CASSYSDPADPGELFF
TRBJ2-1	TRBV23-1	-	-	TGCGCCAGCAGTCACAGGCAGGGTCGTCTGGTAGGCACCTACAATGAGCAGTTCTTC	CASSHRQGRLVGTYNEQFF
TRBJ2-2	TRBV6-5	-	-	TGTGCCAGCAGCCCCGCGAACACCGGGGAGCTGTTTTTT	CASSPANTGELFF
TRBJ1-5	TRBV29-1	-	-	TGCAGCGGCCGAATCATTACAGGTTATAGCAATCAGCCCCAGCATTTT	CSGRIITGYSNQPQHF
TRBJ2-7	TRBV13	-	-	TGTGCCAGCAGCTTAGAGGGGTCCTACGAGCAGTACTTC	CASSLEGSYEQYF
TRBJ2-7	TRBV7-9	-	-	TGTGCCAGCAGCCAGGACAGCCTCTCCTACGAGCAGTACTTC	CASSQDSLSYEQYF
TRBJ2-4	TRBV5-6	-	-	TGTGCCAGCAGCTCGGACAGTCTAGCCAAAAACATTCAGTACTTC	CASSSDSLAKNIQYF
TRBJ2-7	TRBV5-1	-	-	TGCGCCAGCAGCCGGTACAGCAACTACGAGCAGTACTTC	CASSRYSNYEQYF
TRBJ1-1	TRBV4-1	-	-	TGCGCCAGCAGCCACGGGGGTTTGGACACTGAAGCTTTCTTT	CASSHGGLDTEAFF
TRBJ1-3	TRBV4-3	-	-	TGCGCCAGCAGCCGAGCTACCGGACCTGGAAACACCATATATTTT	CASSRATGPGNTIYF
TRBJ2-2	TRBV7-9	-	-	TGTGCCAGCAGTTCAACCGGGGAGCTGTTTTTT	CASSSTGELFF
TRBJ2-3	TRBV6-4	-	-	TGTGCCAGCAGTGACTCCAGGGGAGCAGATACGCAGTATTTT	CASSDSRGADTQYF
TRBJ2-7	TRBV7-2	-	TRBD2	TGTGCCAGCAGCGGACTAGGACTAGCGGGTGGCTACGAGCAGTACTTC	CASSGLGLAGGYEQYF
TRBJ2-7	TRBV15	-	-	TGTGCCACCAGCGGGCTGGAAGAATACGAGCAGTACTTC	CATSGLEEYEQYF
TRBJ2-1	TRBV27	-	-	TGTGCCAGCAGTGAGAGCTCCTACAATGAGCAGTTCTTC	CASSESSYNEQFF
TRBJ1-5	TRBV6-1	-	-	TGTGCCAGCAGTGAAGGTTACAGTAGCAATCAGCCCCAGCATTTT	CASSEGYSSNQPQHF
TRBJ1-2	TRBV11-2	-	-	TGTGCCAGCAGCTTAGACGTCAGGGGAAGAGGCTACACCTTC	CASSLDVRGRGYTF
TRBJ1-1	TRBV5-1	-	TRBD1	TGCGCCAGCAGCTTGGGACAGGGAGGCAGGTTAACAGCTTTCTTT	CASSLGQGGRLTAFF
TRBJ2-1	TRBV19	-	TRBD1	TGTGCCAGTACAGACACCGACAGGGCTTCCTACAATGAGCAGTTCTTC	CASTDTDRASYNEQFF
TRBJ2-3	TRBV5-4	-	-	TGTGCCAGCAGCCCCCCAATATTAGGGGCTCTGGATACGCAGTATTTT	CASSPPILGALDTQYF
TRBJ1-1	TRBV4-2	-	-	TGTGCCAGCAGTCACTCAGAGGGCCTGAACACTGAAGCTTTCTTT	CASSHSEGLNTEAFF
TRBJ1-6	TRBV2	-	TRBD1	TGTGCCAGCACCCTAAGCCCGGGACAGGGGGCTTTCAATTCACCCCTCCACTTT	CASTLSPGQGAFNSPLHF
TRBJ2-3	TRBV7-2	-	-	TGTGCCAGCAGCTTAGTTCCTAGTGGGATCGATACGCAGTATTTT	CASSLVPSGIDTQYF
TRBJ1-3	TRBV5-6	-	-	TGTGCCAGCAGCTTGGGGGCGGCTGGAAACACCATATATTTT	CASSLGAAGNTIYF
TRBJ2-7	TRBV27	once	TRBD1	TGTGCCAGCAAGGACTTGGGACAGAACTACGAGCAGTACTTC	CASKDLGQNYEQYF
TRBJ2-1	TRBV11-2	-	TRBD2	TGTGCCAGCGGGGACTACTCAAACTACAATGAGCAGTTCTTC	CASGDYSNYNEQFF
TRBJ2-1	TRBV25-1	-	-	TGTGCCAGCAGTGTACGGCCGTATGAGCAGTTCTTC	CASSVRPYEQFF
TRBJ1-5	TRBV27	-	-	TGTGCCAGCAGTTTCGGCCCAAGGGATGGTAGCAATCAGCCCCAGCATTTT	CASSFGPRDGSNQPQHF
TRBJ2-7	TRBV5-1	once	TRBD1	TGCGCCAGCAGCCTCGGGACAGAGATCTACGAGCAGTACTTC	CASSLGTEIYEQYF
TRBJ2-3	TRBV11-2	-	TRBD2	TGTGCCAGCAGCTTAGGAGCGGGGGAGGGCCCAGATACGCAGTATTTT	CASSLGAGEGPDTQYF
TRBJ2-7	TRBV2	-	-	TGTGCCAGCAGTGAGGCGGGGCAGGGCGGAAAATACGAGCAGTACTTC	CASSEAGQGGKYEQYF
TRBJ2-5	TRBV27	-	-	TGTGCCAGCAGCCCCGTGATGGGCCAAGAGACCCAGTACTTC	CASSPVMGQETQYF
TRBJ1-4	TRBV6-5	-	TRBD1	TGTGCCAGCAGTTACTCGGACAGGGGGTATGAAAAACTGTTTTTT	CASSYSDRGYEKLFF
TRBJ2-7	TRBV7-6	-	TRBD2	TGTGCCAGCAGCTTATTTAGGGCTAGCGGGAGCCACGAGCAGTACTTC	CASSLFRASGSHEQYF
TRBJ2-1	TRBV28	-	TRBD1	TGTGCCAGCAGTCTCCCTCCGGGACAGGGATCCAATGAGCAGTTCTTC	CASSLPPGQGSNEQFF
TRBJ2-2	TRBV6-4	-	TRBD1	TGTGCCAGCACCGACAGGGCCACCGGGGAGCTGTTTTTT	CASTDRATGELFF
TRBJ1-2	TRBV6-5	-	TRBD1	TGTGCCAGCAGCATAGGACAGGGGACCGGCTACACCTTC	CASSIGQGTGYTF
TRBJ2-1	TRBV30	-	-	TGTGCCTGGTTGGGGGGTGGTGGCGCCGGGGAGCAGTTCTTC	CAWLGGGGAGEQFF
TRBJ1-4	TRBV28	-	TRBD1	TGTGCCAGCAGTTTAGGGCAGGGGGATGAACTGTTTTTT	CASSLGQGDELFF
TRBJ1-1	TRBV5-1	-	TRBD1	TGCGCCAGCAGCCCGGAGGACAGGGAATCCACTGAAGCTTTCTTT	CASSPEDRESTEAFF
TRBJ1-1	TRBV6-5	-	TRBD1	TGTGCCAGCAGTCCCGGGACAGGGTTGGACACTGAAGCTTTCTTT	CASSPGTGLDTEAFF
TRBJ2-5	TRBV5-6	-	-	TGTGCCAGCAGCTTGGCTTTCCAAGAGACCCAGTACTTC	CASSLAFQETQYF
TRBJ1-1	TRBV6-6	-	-	TGTGCCAGCAGTTACTGGTCGGGGGCAGGTGAAGCTTTCTTT	CASSYWSGAGEAFF
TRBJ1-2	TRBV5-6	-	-	TGTGCCAGCAGCCCCTCGGACCCGGATGGCTACACCTTC	CASSPSDPDGYTF
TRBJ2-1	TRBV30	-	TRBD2	TGTGCCTGGTCGGCAGGGACTAGCTCCTACAATGAGCAGTTCTTC	CAWSAGTSSYNEQFF
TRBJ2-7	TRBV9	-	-	TGTGCCAGCAGCGTAGGGGGGATCTACGAGCAGTACTTC	CASSVGGIYEQYF
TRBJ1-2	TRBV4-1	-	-	TGCGCCAGCAGCCCCTCCGGGGGGGGCTATGGCTACACCTTC	CASSPSGGGYGYTF
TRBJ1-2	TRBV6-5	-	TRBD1	TGTGCCAGCAGTTACTCGGGACAGGGAGGCTATGGCTACACCTTC	CASSYSGQGGYGYTF
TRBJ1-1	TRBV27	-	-	TGTGCCAGCAGTTTTACGACAGTAAGGGATATGGACACTGAAGCTTTCTTT	CASSFTTVRDMDTEAFF
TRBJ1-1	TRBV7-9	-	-	TGTGCCAGCAGCCAGAGCGTTAACACTGAAGCTTTCTTT	CASSQSVNTEAFF
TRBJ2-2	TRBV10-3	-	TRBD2	TGTGCCATCAGTGAGTCGGGACTAGCGGGGTCCAACACCGGGGAGCTGTTTTTT	CAISESGLAGSNTGELFF